This is a list of T cell receptor beta chains from one sample in a study of blood T cell repertoires in COVID-19. The table came from immunoSEQ multiplex PCR; TCRdb's copy has only in-frame clones and leaves some out. The sample has about 190,000 clones; approximately 91% are singletons. Sample: peripheral blood. The receptors originated from a woman aged 40-49 years who had recovered from COVID-19. Both conserved end residues are part of each CDR3. A D gene is named only where the DNA matches it firmly. The size of a clone is reported for some rows only, either as once, few or many, or as a class for expanded clones.

J | size | V | D | DNA | CDR3
TRBJ2-1 | NA | TRBV7-9 | NA | TGTGCCAGCAGCTTAACGCGAACTACCCACAATGAGCAGTTCTTC | CASSLTRTTHNEQFF
TRBJ1-2 | NA | TRBV7-9 | NA | TGTGCCAGCAGCCCCCGCGAGGGAGGGCACTATGGCTACACCTTC | CASSPREGGHYGYTF
TRBJ2-7 | NA | TRBV27 | TRBD1 | TGTGCCAGCAGACCCCAAGGGACAGCATCCTACGAGCAGTACTTC | CASRPQGTASYEQYF
TRBJ2-3 | NA | TRBV3-1/TRBV3-2 | TRBD2 | TGTGCCAGCAGCCCCCCCGGGACTAGCGGGGGGGGGAAGCAGTATTTT | CASSPPGTSGGGKQYF
TRBJ2-7 | NA | TRBV5-4 | NA | TGTGCCAGCAGCCTTGGGGGGGGCGCGGGCTCCTACGAGCAGTACTTC | CASSLGGGAGSYEQYF
TRBJ1-2 | NA | TRBV4-3 | TRBD1 | TGCGCCAGCAGACAATCACCCGGGACAGGGGACGGCTACACCTTC | CASRQSPGTGDGYTF
TRBJ2-1 | NA | TRBV11-3 | TRBD2 | TGTGCCAGCAGCTCCTGGACTAGCGGGAAACTAACAGATGAGCAGTTCTTC | CASSSWTSGKLTDEQFF
TRBJ1-4 | few | TRBV4-2 | TRBD1 | TGTGCCAGCAGCCCCGGGACAGTTAATGAAAAACTGTTTTTT | CASSPGTVNEKLFF
TRBJ2-7 | NA | TRBV5-8 | TRBD2 | TGTGCCAGCAGCCCCGGGCTAGCGGGGCATGAAGAGCAGTACTTC | CASSPGLAGHEEQYF
TRBJ1-2 | NA | TRBV30 | NA | TGTGCCTGTGAGCACGAGGGCTACACCTTC | CACEHEGYTF
TRBJ1-1 | NA | TRBV6-5 | TRBD1 | TGTGCCAGCAGTTTGGGGGACAGGAACACTGAAGCTTTCTTT | CASSLGDRNTEAFF
TRBJ2-1 | NA | TRBV3-1/TRBV3-2 | NA | TGTGCCAGCAGCCAAGGAGGTGGCAGGGGGGACAATGAGCAGTTCTTC | CASSQGGGRGDNEQFF
TRBJ1-5 | few | TRBV6-5 | TRBD1 | TGTGCCAGCAGACGGACAGGGTTTGGTCAGCCCCAGCATTTT | CASRRTGFGQPQHF
TRBJ2-5 | NA | TRBV24-1 | TRBD2 | TGTGCCACCAGTGAGGGACTAGCGACCCAGTACTTC | CATSEGLATQYF
TRBJ2-5 | NA | TRBV7-3 | NA | TGTGCCAGCAGCTTAAATGTCGGGGATCAAGAGACCCAGTACTTC | CASSLNVGDQETQYF
TRBJ2-3 | NA | TRBV2 | TRBD2 | TGTGCCAGCAGTGTGGGACTAGCGGGAAGCACAGATACGCAGTATTTT | CASSVGLAGSTDTQYF
TRBJ2-3 | NA | TRBV7-9 | TRBD1 | TGTGCCAGCAGGGCTAAGGTCCAGGGGGCTTCCACAGATACGCAGTATTTT | CASRAKVQGASTDTQYF
TRBJ2-1 | NA | TRBV4-1 | TRBD2 | TGCGCCAGCAGCCAGGGGGGTGGGACTAGCGGGTTCCTCTCCTACAATGAGCAGTTCTTC | CASSQGGGTSGFLSYNEQFF
TRBJ1-3 | NA | TRBV7-8 | NA | TGTGCCAGCAGCTTAGCAATTCAGGGGTCTTCTGGAAACACCATATATTTT | CASSLAIQGSSGNTIYF
TRBJ2-1 | few | TRBV25-1 | TRBD2 | TGTGCCAGCAGAGAGACTAGCGAGACTAACAATGAGCAGTTCTTC | CASRETSETNNEQFF
TRBJ1-2 | few | TRBV6-5 | TRBD1 | TGTGCCAGCAGTTACGGAGACAGGGAGACATATGGCTACACCTTC | CASSYGDRETYGYTF
TRBJ2-7 | once | TRBV18 | TRBD1 | TGTGCCAGCTCACTTTCAAGGACAGGGAACGAGCAGTACTTC | CASSLSRTGNEQYF
TRBJ2-1 | NA | TRBV28 | TRBD2 | TGTGCCAGCAGTACTAGCGGGAGGGACCATGAGCAGTTCTTC | CASSTSGRDHEQFF
TRBJ2-5 | NA | TRBV6-2/TRBV6-3 | NA | TGTGCCAGCAGTTACTGGGAGGGGGACCAAGAGACCCAGTACTTC | CASSYWEGDQETQYF
TRBJ1-5 | NA | TRBV28 | NA | TGTGCCAGCAGTTTACCTTACAATCAGCCCCAGCATTTT | CASSLPYNQPQHF
TRBJ2-7 | NA | TRBV3-1/TRBV3-2 | TRBD2 | TGTGCCAGCAGCCGGGCGGGAGGCACCTCCTACGAGCAGTACTTC | CASSRAGGTSYEQYF
TRBJ2-1 | NA | TRBV27 | NA | TGTGCCAGCACCCCTTTGGGGACTTCTGTACCGTGGGAGCAGTTCTTC | CASTPLGTSVPWEQFF
TRBJ2-7 | NA | TRBV6-2/TRBV6-3 | NA | TGTGCCAGCAGCCAAGAGTCCAGGGTAATCGAGCAGTACTTC | CASSQESRVIEQYF